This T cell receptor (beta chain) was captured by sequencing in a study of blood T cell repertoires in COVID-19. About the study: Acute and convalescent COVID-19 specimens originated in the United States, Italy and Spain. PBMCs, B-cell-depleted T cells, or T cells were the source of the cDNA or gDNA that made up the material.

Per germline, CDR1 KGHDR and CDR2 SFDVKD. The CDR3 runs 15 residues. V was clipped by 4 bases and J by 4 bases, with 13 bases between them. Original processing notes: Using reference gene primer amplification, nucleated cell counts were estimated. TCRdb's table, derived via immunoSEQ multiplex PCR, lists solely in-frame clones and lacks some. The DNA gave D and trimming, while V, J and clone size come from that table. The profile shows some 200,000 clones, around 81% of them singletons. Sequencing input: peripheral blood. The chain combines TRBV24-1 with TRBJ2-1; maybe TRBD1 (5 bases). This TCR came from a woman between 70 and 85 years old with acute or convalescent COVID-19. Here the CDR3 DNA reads TGTGCCACCAGTGACGCAGGGTTGGGTTACAATGAGCAGTTCTTC. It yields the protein CATSDAGLGYNEQFF.